The 13 T cell receptor beta chains given below trace back to one sample, sequenced in a study of early T cells in non-severe SARS-CoV-2 infection. TCRdb reprocessed the 5' RACE reads via MiXCR and lists one record per CDR3 protein. The sample contains approximately 26,000 distinct CDR3 sequences, 4.4% of which appear only once. Sequenced material: whole blood. The receptors come from an adult who was a healthcare worker with PCR-confirmed SARS-CoV-2 infection or an uninfected control (not recorded which).

This clonotype was detected many times. The J gene is TRBJ2-2, the V gene TRBV10-3; a weak D match, TRBD1 (6 bases). Germline V gene data show CDR1 as ENHRY and CDR2 as SYGVKD. V lost 2 bases and J lost 2, with 12 bases in between. The CDR3 has 16 residues. The CDR3 DNA reads TGTGCCATCAGTGAGGCGGACAGCCTAAACACCGGGGAGCTGTTTTTT. This translates into CAISEADSLNTGELFF.

This clonotype was observed at least ten times. This chain joins TRBV29-1 and TRBJ2-2; 9 nucleotides match TRBD1. V lost 6 bases and J lost 7; bases outside the gene matches: 6. The germline CDR1 and CDR2 sequences are SQVTM and ANQGSEA. CDR3 length: 13 amino acids. The chain's CDR3 is CSVGTGRSGELFF. DNA of the CDR3: TGCAGCGTCGGGACAGGGCGAAGCGGGGAGCTGTTTTTT.

This clonotype was seen many times. V and J are TRBV7-2 and TRBJ2-7; 10 bases align to TRBD2. CDR1 and CDR2 from the germline V gene are SGHTA and FQGNSA. The CDR3 covers 15 residues. Trimming at V came to 4 bases and at J to 5 bases, leaving 8 bases not matched to a gene. As DNA, the CDR3 is TGTGCCAGCAGCTCCCTCGCTAGCGGGAGTGACGAGCAGTACTTC. Translating gives CASSSLASGSDEQYF.

The sample holds many counts of this clonotype. The V call is TRBV20-1, the J call TRBJ2-1, with 8 bases identical to TRBD2. The junction had 7 bases not matched to a gene; V was cut back by 2 bases and J by 4 bases. The CDR3 contains 15 residues. From germline, CDR1 is DFQATT and CDR2 SNEGSKA (reference sequence). CDR3 protein: CSARTPSGQYNEQFF. Written as DNA, the CDR3 is TGCAGTGCTAGAACCCCTAGCGGGCAGTACAATGAGCAGTTCTTC.

This clonotype occurred many times. The chain is built from TRBV5-1 and TRBJ2-1; no clear D. CDR1 is SGHRS, CDR2 YFSETQ, per germline. The CDR3 contains 14 residues. Trimming stripped 0 bases from V and 5 bases from J, with 9 bases between. In nucleotides, the CDR3 is TGCGCCAGCAGCTTGGTCCCGACGAACAATGAGCAGTTCTTC. Its translation is CASSLVPTNNEQFF.

This clonotype came up once. The V and J genes are TRBV20-1 and TRBJ2-7, with 13 bases lining up with TRBD2. Per the germline V gene, CDR1 is DFQATT and CDR2 is SNEGSKA (reference sequence). V was pared by 8 bases and J by 1 base, with 2 bases of the junction left unmatched. The CDR3 length is 13 residues. The CDR3 DNA reads as TGCAGTTGGACTAGCGGGAGTTCCTACGAGCAGTACTTC. It translates to CSWTSGSSYEQYF.

This clonotype was detected ten times or more. The J gene is TRBJ1-2, the V gene TRBV20-1; 9 nucleotides align to TRBD1. This CDR3 has 12 residues. Germline trimming cut 3 bases from V and 7 bases from J; bases unmatched to any gene: 3. CDR1 DFQATT and CDR2 SNEGSKA come from the germline V gene (reference sequence). Written as DNA, the CDR3 is TGCAGTGCTAGGGGACAGGGTTTTGGCTACACCTTC. Encoded protein: CSARGQGFGYTF.

This clonotype was observed at least ten times. The gene calls are TRBV5-6 and TRBJ2-1; D is perhaps TRBD2 (6 bases). Per germline, CDR1 SGHDT and CDR2 YYEEEE. The CDR3 extends over 15 amino acids. The V and J ends lost 3 bases and 6 bases respectively, with 16 bases between them. The CDR3 DNA sequence: TGTGCCAGCAGCTCTGGACTAACGTGGTTCAATGAGCAGTTCTTC. Translation gives CASSSGLTWFNEQFF.

This clonotype was observed at least ten times. The chain has TRBV28 and TRBJ2-7; D may be TRBD1 (6 bases). This CDR3 contains 17 residues. V lost 4 bases and J lost 1, with 20 bases in between. CDR1 is MDHEN, CDR2 SYDVKM, per germline. The CDR3 bases are TGTGCCAGCAGTTGGGACAATCCCGTTGTTAGTTCCTACGAGCAGTACTTC. Amino acids: CASSWDNPVVSSYEQYF.

This clonotype was found a few times. This chain uses TRBV6-5 with TRBJ2-7, with D possibly being TRBD2 (5 bases). V lost 5 bases and J lost 2, with 13 bases in between. CDR3 size: 14 residues. CDR1 MNHEY and CDR2 SVGAGI come from the germline V gene. CDR3 protein: CASSHQRETYEQYF. The CDR3 DNA reads TGTGCCAGCAGTCACCAGAGGGAAACCTACGAGCAGTACTTC.

Ten or more counts support this clonotype. The chain couples TRBV4-2 to TRBJ2-2; D ambiguous. The CDR3 totals 16 residues. In germline, CDR1 is LGHNA, CDR2 YNFKEQ. V was trimmed by 2 bases and J by 3 bases, leaving 13 bases between them. CDR3 nucleotide sequence: TGTGCCAGCAGCCAAAGTGTAGTTTGGGACACCGGGGAGCTGTTTTTT. This translates into CASSQSVVWDTGELFF.

This clonotype was seen many times. The chain employs TRBV11-1 and TRBJ2-7; 10 bases are shared with TRBD2. Looked up from germline, CDR1 is SGHAT and CDR2 is FQDESV (reference sequence). There are 14 residues in the CDR3. The V segment lost 5 bases and the J segment 3 bases; nucleotides outside the gene matches: 4. For the CDR3, the DNA is TGTGCCAGCAGCGCCGCTAGCGGGAGCTACGAGCAGTACTTC. Residues: CASSAASGSYEQYF.

In its sample, this clonotype was seen many times. The V and J genes are TRBV11-2 and TRBJ2-3; 13 positions agree with TRBD2. The ends lost 5 bases at V and 5 bases at J; junction bases unmatched: 4. CDR3 length: 15 amino acids. Germline CDR1 reads SGHAT; CDR2 reads FQNNGV. The CDR3: CASSHGLAGEDTQYF. CDR3 nucleotide sequence: TGTGCCAGCAGCCATGGACTAGCGGGAGAAGATACGCAGTATTTT.